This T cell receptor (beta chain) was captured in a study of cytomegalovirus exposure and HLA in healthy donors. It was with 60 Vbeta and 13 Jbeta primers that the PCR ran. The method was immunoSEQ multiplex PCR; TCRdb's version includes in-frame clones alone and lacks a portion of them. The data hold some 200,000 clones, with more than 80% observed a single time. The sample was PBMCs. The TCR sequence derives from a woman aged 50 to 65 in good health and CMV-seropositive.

Here the CDR3 DNA reads TGTGCCAGCAGCCTTAGCGGGGGGGCTGTCACCGGGGAGCTGTTTTTT. Translation: CASSLSGGAVTGELFF. This chain connects TRBV28 to TRBJ2-2, with 11 bases lining up with TRBD2. Germline loops: CDR1 MDHEN, CDR2 SYDVKM. The V gene end was trimmed by 6 bases and the J gene end by 4 bases; junction bases not matched to a gene: 7. CDR3 length: 16 amino acids. Together with reference TRBV28 and TRBJ2-2, the CDR3 gives the full variable domain: DVKVTQSSRYLVKRTGEKVFLECVQDMDHENMFWYRQDPGLGLRLIYFSYDVKMKEKGDIPEGYSVSREKKERFSLILESASTNQTSMYLCASSLSGGAVTGELFFGEGSRLTVL.